The sequence of this TCR beta chain was determined in a study of blood T cell repertoires in COVID-19. On the study more broadly: PBMCs, B-cell-depleted T cells, or T cells were the source of the cDNA or gDNA that made up the material.

As originally analysed: Researchers report that nucleated cell counts were estimated from reference gene primer amplification. The repertoire was sequenced with immunoSEQ multiplex PCR; TCRdb's copy has only in-frame clones and lacks some. V, J and clone size derive from that table, while D and trimming were established from the DNA sequence. The top ten hold more than 5% of the sample, which has around 80,000 clones, over 65% seen once. The CDR3 contains 14 residues. The germline V gene has CDR1 MNHEY and CDR2 SVGAGI. J lost 3 bases, V lost 8 bases, and 9 bases had no gene match. The rearrangement uses TRBV6-5 and TRBJ2-5, with 7 bases fitting TRBD2. The specimen was peripheral blood. This sequence was found in a man in his fifties or sixties with active or convalescent COVID-19. The CDR3 loop reads CASGRGKWEETQYF. The CDR3 nucleotides are TGTGCCAGCGGGAGGGGTAAGTGGGAAGAGACCCAGTACTTC.